A selection of T cell receptor beta chains follows, all from one sample in a study of immune evolution from preneoplasia to lung adenocarcinoma. Generated by immunoSEQ multiplex PCR, the TCRdb table keeps only in-frame clones and is missing some. The profile shows roughly 5,000 clones, around 80% of them singletons. The sample taken for sequencing was FFPE minimally invasive lung adenocarcinoma tissue. The receptors originated from a person aged 55-80 years with lung adenocarcinoma. Each CDR3 is given with its conserved first and last residue. The D gene is left open where the match is weak. For some rows the clone size is stated as once, few or many, or as a class when expanded; others skip it.

TRBV6-5,.,TRBJ1-1,.,TGTGCCAGCAGCCGGACGGCTTTCACTGAAGCTTTCTTT,CASSRTAFTEAFF
TRBV4-2,medium-sized,TRBJ2-3,TRBD2,TGTGCCAGCAGCCAGCGCCCACCGGGGACTAGCGGGAGCACAGATACGCAGTATTTT,CASSQRPPGTSGSTDTQYF
TRBV18,.,TRBJ2-2,TRBD1,TGTGCCAGCTCACCAGGAAGGGACAGGGGATCCGGGGAGCTGTTTTTT,CASSPGRDRGSGELFF
TRBV5-6,.,TRBJ1-3,.,TGTGCCAGCAGCTCACAGGGAAACACCATATATTTT,CASSSQGNTIYF
TRBV19,.,TRBJ2-5,.,TGTGCCAGTAGTATAGGGCGTCAAGAGACCCAGTACTTC,CASSIGRQETQYF
TRBV14,.,TRBJ1-1,.,TGTGCCAGCAGCCGCACGACAGCTGAAGCTTTCTTT,CASSRTTAEAFF
TRBV4-2,large,TRBJ2-7,TRBD2,TGTGCCAGCAGCCAAGATGTTTGGACTAGCGATAACGAGCAGTACTTC,CASSQDVWTSDNEQYF
TRBV9,.,TRBJ1-1,TRBD1,TGTGCCAGCAGCGAGCAGGGGGCAGGGACTGAAGCTTTCTTT,CASSEQGAGTEAFF
TRBV7-9,.,TRBJ2-3,TRBD2,TGTGCCAGCAGCTCAGGACTAGCGGGAGGGCCGACAGATACGCAGTATTTT,CASSSGLAGGPTDTQYF
TRBV19,.,TRBJ2-1,.,TGTGCCAGTAGTATAACGAGCGGGCCCTCCTACAATGAGCAGTTCTTC,CASSITSGPSYNEQFF
TRBV2,.,TRBJ2-3,TRBD2,TGTGCCAGCAGTGGCCTAGCGGGAGGTGGGTTGAACGCAGATACGCAGTATTTT,CASSGLAGGGLNADTQYF
TRBV18,.,TRBJ1-5,TRBD1,TGTGCCAGCACAAAGACAGGGGACCAGCCCCAGCATTTT,CASTKTGDQPQHF
TRBV15,.,TRBJ2-3,.,TGTGCCACCGCCCGCGGCGAACAGCACACAGATACGCAGTATTTT,CATARGEQHTDTQYF
TRBV30,.,TRBJ1-5,TRBD1,TGTGCCTGGAGTGTAGGGGGCAAGGACCAGCCCCAGCATTTT,CAWSVGGKDQPQHF
TRBV18,once,TRBJ1-2,TRBD1,TGTGCCAGCTCACCCCGACAGGGGAATGGCTACACCTTC,CASSPRQGNGYTF
TRBV28,.,TRBJ1-2,TRBD1,TGTGCCAGCAAACAGGGGGGGACCGGTAACTATGGCTACACCTTC,CASKQGGTGNYGYTF
TRBV28,.,TRBJ2-2,.,TGTGCCAGCAGTTTATTAGGTGGGAGGCTGTTTTTT,CASSLLGGRLFF
TRBV9,.,TRBJ2-3,TRBD2,TGTGCCAGCAGCGTAGGGTTAGCGGGGGGTCTCACAGATACGCAGTATTTT,CASSVGLAGGLTDTQYF